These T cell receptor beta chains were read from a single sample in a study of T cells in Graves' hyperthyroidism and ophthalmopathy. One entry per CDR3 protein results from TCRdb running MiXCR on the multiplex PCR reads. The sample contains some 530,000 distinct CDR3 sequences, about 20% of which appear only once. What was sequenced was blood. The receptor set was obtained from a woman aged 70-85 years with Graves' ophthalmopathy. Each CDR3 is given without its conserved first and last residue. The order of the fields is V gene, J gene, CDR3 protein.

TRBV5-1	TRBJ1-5	ASSPTSNVQPQH
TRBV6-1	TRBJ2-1	ASSFTPSSYNEQF
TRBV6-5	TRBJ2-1	ASSSLASSYNEQF
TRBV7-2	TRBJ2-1	ASSSGLAGTSEQF
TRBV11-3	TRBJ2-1	ASSFLGEQF
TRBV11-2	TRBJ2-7	ASTRPGQTYEQY
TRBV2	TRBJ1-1	ASSDLGKLNTEAF
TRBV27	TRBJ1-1	ASRTSGGAGEAF
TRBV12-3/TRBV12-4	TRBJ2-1	ASSQLAGGSSYNEQF
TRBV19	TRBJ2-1	ASNRTPKDNEQF
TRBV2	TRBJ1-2	ASRRDRGQGYT
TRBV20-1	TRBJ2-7	SVSRDTNEQY
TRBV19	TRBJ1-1	ASSGGYKLNTEAF
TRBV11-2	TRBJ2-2	ASSREGLF
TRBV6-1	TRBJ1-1	ASRGDGNTEAF
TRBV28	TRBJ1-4	ASSLDSPPQIKLF
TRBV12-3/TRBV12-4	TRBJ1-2	ASSPGTGYT
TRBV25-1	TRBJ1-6	ASSAQDRAPLH
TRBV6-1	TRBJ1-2	ASSRHGSNYGYT
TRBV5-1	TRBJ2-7	ASSWTGRDEQY
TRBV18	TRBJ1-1	ASSIGTVNTEAF
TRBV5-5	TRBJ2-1	ASSLEIGSQF
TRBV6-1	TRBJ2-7	ASSLSSGRTYEQY
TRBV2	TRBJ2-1	VSSVSSYNEQF
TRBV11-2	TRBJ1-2	ASIEQGANGGYT
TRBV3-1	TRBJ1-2	ASSQVQAVGYT
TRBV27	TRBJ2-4	ASSPHYMPSGVTWDIQY
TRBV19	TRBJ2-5	ASSIDRVEETQY
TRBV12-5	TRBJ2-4	ASGLVNSGAAKNIQY
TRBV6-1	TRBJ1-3	ASSDWRKPLNTIY
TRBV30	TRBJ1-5	AWSKRQSYNQPQH
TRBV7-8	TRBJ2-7	ASTHAGPSGRGEQY
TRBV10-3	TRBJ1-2	AISDYEGDKDGYT
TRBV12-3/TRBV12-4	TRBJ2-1	ASSQRLAGVPSYNEQF
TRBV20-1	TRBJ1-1	SATQGRTEAF
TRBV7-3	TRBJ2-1	ASSGRADYNEQF
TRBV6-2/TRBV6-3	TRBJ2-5	ASIGGTANVGTQY
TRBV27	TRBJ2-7	ASSFRQDYEQY
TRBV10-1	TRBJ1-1	ASSESGRTEAF
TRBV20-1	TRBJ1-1	SASLATLNTEAF
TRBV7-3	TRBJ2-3	ASSLDGGSGDTQY
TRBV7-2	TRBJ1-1	ASSQRQLNTEAF
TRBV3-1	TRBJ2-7	ASSQDPVTNEQY
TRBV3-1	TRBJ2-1	ASSQGLAGGFEQF
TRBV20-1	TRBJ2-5	SAAGGETQY
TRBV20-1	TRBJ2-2	SARKDRTGELF
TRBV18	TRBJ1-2	ASSPRSGVGYT
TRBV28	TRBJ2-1	ATLGLQDNEQF
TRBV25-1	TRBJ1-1	ASNLDSYTEAF
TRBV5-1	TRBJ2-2	ASIPGTSGNTGELF